Each of the 3 T cell receptor beta chains below was sequenced from the same sample in a study of OX40 agonist ivuxolimab in advanced cancers. Generated by immunoSEQ multiplex PCR, the TCRdb table keeps only in-frame clones and is missing some. The table shows approximately 90,000 clones, with approximately 89% occurring only once. Sequenced material: CD4+ or CD8+ T cells sorted from blood, taken in a trial of the OX40 agonist ivuxolimab. The receptors originated from an adult with an advanced solid tumor such as melanoma, head and neck, liver or kidney cancer.

This clone was seen more than once but under ten times. This rearrangement joins TRBV28 to TRBJ1-2; D may be TRBD1 (5 bases). Germline CDR1 and CDR2: MDHEN and SYDVKM. V was shortened by 11 bases and J by 0 bases, with 10 bases between the two germline ends. This CDR3 contains 12 residues. The CDR3 loop is CALYRSNYGYTF. CDR3 DNA sequence: TGTGCCCTCTACAGGTCTAACTATGGCTACACCTTC.

V gene TRBV11-3 combines with J gene TRBJ2-2; perhaps TRBD2 as D (5 bases). The CDR3 has 13 amino acids. Germline-derived CDR1 and CDR2 are SGHNT and YENEEA. Trimming pared 5 bases from V and 3 bases from J, leaving 7 bases between. CDR3 loop: CASSPGYTGELFF. The DNA for the CDR3 is TGTGCCAGCAGCCCGGGATACACCGGGGAGCTGTTTTTT.

The chain uses TRBV5-1 and TRBJ2-3, with TRBD2 matching over 8 bases. This CDR3 spans 17 amino acids. V lost 1 base and J lost 5; bases outside the gene matches: 12. Looked up from germline, CDR1 is SGHRS and CDR2 is YFSETQ. In DNA, the CDR3 is TGCGCCAGCAGCTTGTCTCGGTCGGGGGGGGCCAAAGATACGCAGTATTTT. The encoded protein is CASSLSRSGGAKDTQYF.